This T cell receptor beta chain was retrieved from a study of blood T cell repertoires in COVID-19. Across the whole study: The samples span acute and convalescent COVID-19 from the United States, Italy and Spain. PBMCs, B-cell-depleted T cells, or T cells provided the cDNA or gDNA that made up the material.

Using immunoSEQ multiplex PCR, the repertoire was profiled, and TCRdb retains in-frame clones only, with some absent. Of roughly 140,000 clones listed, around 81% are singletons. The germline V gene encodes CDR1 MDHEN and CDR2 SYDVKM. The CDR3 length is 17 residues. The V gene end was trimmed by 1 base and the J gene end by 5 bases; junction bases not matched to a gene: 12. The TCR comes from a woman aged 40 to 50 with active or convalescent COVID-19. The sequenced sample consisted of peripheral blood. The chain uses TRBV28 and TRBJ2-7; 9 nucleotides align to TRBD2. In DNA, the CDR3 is TGTGCCAGCAGTTTATTCGGGCTAGCGGGGAGGGGTCACGAGCAGTACTTC. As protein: CASSLFGLAGRGHEQYF.